The T cell receptor beta chain under discussion was sequenced for a study of cytomegalovirus exposure and HLA in healthy donors. 60 Vbeta and 13 Jbeta primers were used in PCR. TCRdb's table, derived via immunoSEQ multiplex PCR, lists solely in-frame clones and lacks some. The sample contains 150,000 to 180,000 clones, around 79% of which appear only once. Trimming shortened V by 3 bases and J by 0 bases, and 15 bases separated the two germline ends. Per the germline V gene, CDR1 is KGHSH and CDR2 is LQKENI. This CDR3 has 18 amino acids. Study-level findings and limits: Cytomegalovirus status was reportedly diagnosed by the classifier with high specificity and sensitivity. In a later analysis, HLA-associated beta chains showed higher expansion and lower generation probabilities than comparable chains. About 87% or about 30% of the time was how often most TCR beta V segments were productive, according to an earlier analysis.

Comment on this clone: Its antigen is currently unknown.

The sequenced sample consisted of PBMCs. The sequence came from a man aged 18-30 years in good health and CMV-seronegative. This sequence joins TRBV18 and TRBJ2-6, with D possibly TRBD2 on 7 matching bases. The CDR3 protein is CASSPSGGANSGANVLTF. Here the CDR3 DNA reads TGTGCCAGCTCACCTTCTGGGGGGGCCAACTCTGGGGCCAACGTCCTGACTTTC.